These T cell receptor beta chains were read from a single sample in a study of regulatory T cells in long-lasting Graves disease. Via MiXCR, TCRdb re-called the multiplex PCR reads, giving one row per CDR3 protein. The sample gives around 500,000 distinct CDR3 sequences, around an eighth of which show up once; 8% to 10% is in the top ten. Separately, the same data were catalogued under a study of T cells in Graves' hyperthyroidism and ophthalmopathy.

The material was peripheral blood mononuclear cells (PBMCs), obtained at new diagnosis, from a patient treated with antithyroid drugs. The receptors come from a man aged 30 to 45 with Graves disease. Both conserved end residues are part of each CDR3. Fields, in order: V gene, J gene, CDR3 protein.

v_gene: TRBV9
j_gene: TRBJ1-1
CDR3aa: CASSVGTANTEAFF

v_gene: TRBV11-2
j_gene: TRBJ2-3
CDR3aa: CASTLTDAQYF

v_gene: TRBV20-1
j_gene: TRBJ2-3
CDR3aa: CSAGSNSGRRTDTQYF

v_gene: TRBV30
j_gene: TRBJ1-5
CDR3aa: CAWSGEINQSQHF

v_gene: TRBV19
j_gene: TRBJ2-7
CDR3aa: CASRGIRDEQYF

v_gene: TRBV6-1
j_gene: TRBJ2-7
CDR3aa: CASSGALEQYF

v_gene: TRBV7-2
j_gene: TRBJ2-5
CDR3aa: CATTLSLGGPGTQYF

v_gene: TRBV6-2/TRBV6-3
j_gene: TRBJ2-1
CDR3aa: CASSYSVGGSYNEQFF

v_gene: TRBV7-2
j_gene: TRBJ2-6
CDR3aa: CASSQRTGEPSHSGANVLTF

v_gene: TRBV20-1
j_gene: TRBJ1-2
CDR3aa: CSARDGRNYGYTF

v_gene: TRBV11-2
j_gene: TRBJ2-7
CDR3aa: CASSLVGLVSYEQYF

v_gene: TRBV5-1
j_gene: TRBJ2-1
CDR3aa: CASSHRENYNEQFF

v_gene: TRBV27
j_gene: TRBJ2-1
CDR3aa: CTSSFSQREASSYNEQFF

v_gene: TRBV6-1
j_gene: TRBJ2-5
CDR3aa: CASSGVTVKETQYF

v_gene: TRBV6-1
j_gene: TRBJ2-7
CDR3aa: CASRTGYEQYF

v_gene: TRBV30
j_gene: TRBJ1-2
CDR3aa: CAWSVDHYGYTF

v_gene: TRBV29-1
j_gene: TRBJ2-3
CDR3aa: CSVVRSQAQYF

v_gene: TRBV2
j_gene: TRBJ2-2
CDR3aa: CASSQGNTGELFF

v_gene: TRBV30
j_gene: TRBJ2-7
CDR3aa: CAWCSGKPYEQYF

v_gene: TRBV9
j_gene: TRBJ2-5
CDR3aa: CASSVEGSYHLGTQYF

v_gene: TRBV2
j_gene: TRBJ2-3
CDR3aa: CASMPRDLLTDTQYF